The source of this TCR beta chain is a study of blood T cell repertoires in COVID-19. The Seattle patients joined while their infection was active and were tracked longitudinally afterward. As handled by the study authors: Amplifying reference gene primers gave estimates of nucleated cell counts. This table comes from immunoSEQ multiplex PCR, and its TCRdb copy is limited to in-frame clones, with some not included. That table gives V, J and clone size, and the DNA gave D and trimming. This sample has hundreds of thousands of clones, with around 87% found just once. This CDR3 comprises 14 residues. The germline V gene has CDR1 SGHRS and CDR2 YFSETQ. The germline V and J ends were trimmed by 7 bases and 2 bases, with 16 bases remaining between them.

The sample comprised peripheral blood. This TCR was sampled from a woman aged 60-70 years with COVID-19, enrolled during active disease. The chain combines TRBV5-1 with TRBJ2-7; the D is unclear. CDR3 nucleotides: TGCGCCAGCCGGAGAGCTATTGATACCTACGAGCAGTACTTC. Residues: CASRRAIDTYEQYF. Full variable domain (missing parts from reference TRBV5-1 and TRBJ2-7): KAGVTQTPRYLIKTRGQQVTLSCSPISGHRSVSWYQQTPGQGLQFLFEYFSETQRNKGNFPGRFSGRQFSNSRSEMNVSTLELGDSALYLCASRRAIDTYEQYFGPGTRLTVT.